Following are 4 T cell receptor beta chains from one sample sequenced in a study of cytomegalovirus exposure and HLA in healthy donors. Vbeta (60) and Jbeta (13) primers were used in the PCR. Measured with immunoSEQ multiplex PCR; TCRdb has only the in-frame clones, and not every one. The table lists 90,000 to 150,000 clones. Specimen: PBMCs. Receptor source: a man aged 18 to 29 in good health and CMV-seronegative.

The genes are TRBV2 and TRBJ2-5; 7 bases match TRBD1. Per the germline V gene, CDR1 is SNHLY and CDR2 is FYNNEI. Trimming cost V 6 bases and J 7 bases; bases outside gene matches: 2. CDR3 size: 11 residues. CDR3: CASRAGGTQYF. The CDR3 coding sequence is TGTGCCAGCAGAGCAGGGGGGACCCAGTACTTC.

The rearrangement links TRBV15 to TRBJ1-6, with 7 positions matching TRBD1. V was pared by 4 bases and J by 14 bases, with 20 bases of the junction left unmatched. The CDR3 consists of 17 residues. The germline CDR1 and CDR2 sequences are LNHNV and YYDKDF (reference sequence). The CDR3 nucleotides read TGTGCCACCAGCACGATGGTTGGACCAGGGGGAGTATTGACCCTCCACTTT. Translated, it gives CATSTMVGPGGVLTLHF.

The V gene is TRBV13, the J gene TRBJ2-7; tentatively, D is TRBD2 (6 bases). The germline V gene encodes CDR1 PRHDT and CDR2 FYEKMQ (reference sequence). The length of the CDR3 is 13 residues. The germline V and J ends were trimmed by 5 bases and 6 bases, with 14 bases remaining between them. The CDR3 here is CASSARWGGEQYF. The DNA for the CDR3 is TGTGCCAGCAGCGCTCGATGGGGAGGCGAGCAGTACTTC.

This chain uses TRBV4-1 with TRBJ2-3; tentative D call: TRBD2 (5 bases). CDR3 length: 16 residues. V was cut by 4 bases and J by 0 bases, with 14 bases left in between. Germline values: CDR1 MGHRA, CDR2 YSYEKL. The CDR3, as DNA: TGCGCCAGCAGCCTAAAGCCAGCGGAAAGCACAGATACGCAGTATTTT. Protein: CASSLKPAESTDTQYF.